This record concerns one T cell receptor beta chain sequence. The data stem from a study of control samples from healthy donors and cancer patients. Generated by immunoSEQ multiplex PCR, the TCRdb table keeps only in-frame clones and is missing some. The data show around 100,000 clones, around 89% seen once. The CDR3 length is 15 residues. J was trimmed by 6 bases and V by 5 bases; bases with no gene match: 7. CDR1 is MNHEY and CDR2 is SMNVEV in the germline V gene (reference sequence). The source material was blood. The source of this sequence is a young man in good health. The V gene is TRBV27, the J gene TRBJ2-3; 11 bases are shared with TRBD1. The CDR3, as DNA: TGTGCCAGCAGTCCGGACAGGGGGCTTGGGGATACGCAGTATTTT. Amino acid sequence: CASSPDRGLGDTQYF.